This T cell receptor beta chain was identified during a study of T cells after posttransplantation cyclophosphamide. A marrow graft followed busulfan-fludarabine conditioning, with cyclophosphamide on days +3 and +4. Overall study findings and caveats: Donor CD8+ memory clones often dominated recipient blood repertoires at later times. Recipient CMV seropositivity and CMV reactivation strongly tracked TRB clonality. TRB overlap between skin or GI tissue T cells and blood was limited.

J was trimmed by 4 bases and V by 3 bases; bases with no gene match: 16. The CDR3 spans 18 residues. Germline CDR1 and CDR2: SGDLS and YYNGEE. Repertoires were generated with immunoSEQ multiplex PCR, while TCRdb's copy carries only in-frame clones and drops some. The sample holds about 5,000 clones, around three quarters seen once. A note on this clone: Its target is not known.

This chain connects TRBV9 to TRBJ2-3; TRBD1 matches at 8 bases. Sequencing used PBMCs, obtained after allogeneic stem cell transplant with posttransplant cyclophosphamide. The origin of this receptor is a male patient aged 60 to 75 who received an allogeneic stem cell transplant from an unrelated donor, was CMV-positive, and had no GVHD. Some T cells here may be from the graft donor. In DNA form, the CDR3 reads TGTGCCAGCAGCGGGGGAACAGGGGGAACATACTCCTCAGATACGCAGTATTTT. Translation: CASSGGTGGTYSSDTQYF.